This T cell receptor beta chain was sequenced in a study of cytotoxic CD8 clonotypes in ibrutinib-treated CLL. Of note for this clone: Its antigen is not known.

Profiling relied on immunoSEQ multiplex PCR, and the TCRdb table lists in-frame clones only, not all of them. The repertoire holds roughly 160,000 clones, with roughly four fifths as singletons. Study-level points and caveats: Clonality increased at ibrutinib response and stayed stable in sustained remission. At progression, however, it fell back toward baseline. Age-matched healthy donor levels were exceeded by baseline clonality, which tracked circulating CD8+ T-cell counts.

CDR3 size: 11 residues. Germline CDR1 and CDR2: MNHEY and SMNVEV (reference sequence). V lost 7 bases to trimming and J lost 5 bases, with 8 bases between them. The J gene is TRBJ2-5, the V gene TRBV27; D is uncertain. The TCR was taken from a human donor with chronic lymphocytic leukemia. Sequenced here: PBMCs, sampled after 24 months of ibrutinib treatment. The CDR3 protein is CASTISETQYF. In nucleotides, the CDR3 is TGTGCCAGCACTATTTCGGAGACCCAGTACTTC.